Listed below are T cell receptor beta chains from one sample, sequenced in a study of blood T cell repertoires in COVID-19. The data were produced by immunoSEQ multiplex PCR, yet TCRdb's version contains in-frame clones alone and is incomplete. Of a few hundred thousand clones in the sample, about nine tenths are singletons; the top ten hold 5.5% to 8.5%. Sequencing was carried out using PBMCs or T cells enriched from blood (not recorded which). These receptors all stem from a man aged 25-45 years in a cohort exposed to, infected with or recovered from COVID-19 (not recorded which). The CDR3 runs from the conserved cysteine through the conserved F or W. Each record gives: V gene, clone size, D gene, CDR3 length, J gene, CDR3 protein, CDR3 DNA. D genes are given only for firm matches. Clone size is given for some rows only: seen once, a few or many times, or a class if the clone is expanded.

v_gene: TRBV11-2; abundance: .; d_gene: .; len: 15; j_gene: TRBJ2-5; CDR3aa: CASSLIRGREETQYF; CDR3nt: TGTGCCAGCAGCTTAATTAGGGGGAGGGAAGAGACCCAGTACTTC
v_gene: TRBV21-1; abundance: .; d_gene: .; len: 15; j_gene: TRBJ1-1; CDR3aa: CASRTTQGALTEAFF; CDR3nt: TGTGCCAGCAGAACAACACAGGGGGCGCTTACTGAAGCTTTCTTT
v_gene: TRBV13; abundance: .; d_gene: TRBD1; len: 14; j_gene: TRBJ1-4; CDR3aa: CASRRTGVGEKLFF; CDR3nt: TGTGCCAGCAGACGTACAGGGGTTGGTGAAAAACTGTTTTTT
v_gene: TRBV10-1; abundance: once; d_gene: .; len: 14; j_gene: TRBJ2-2; CDR3aa: CASSSEGISGELFF; CDR3nt: TGCGCCAGCTCGAGTGAGGGTATCTCCGGGGAGCTGTTTTTT
v_gene: TRBV12-3/TRBV12-4; abundance: .; d_gene: .; len: 12; j_gene: TRBJ1-2; CDR3aa: CASPMGLYGYTF; CDR3nt: TGTGCCAGCCCGATGGGCCTTTATGGCTACACCTTC
v_gene: TRBV2; abundance: few; d_gene: TRBD2; len: 14; j_gene: TRBJ2-1; CDR3aa: CASSWTSGSYEQFF; CDR3nt: TGTGCCAGCAGTTGGACTAGCGGGAGCTATGAGCAGTTCTTC
v_gene: TRBV6-5; abundance: .; d_gene: TRBD2; len: 11; j_gene: TRBJ2-1; CDR3aa: CATLAGNEQFF; CDR3nt: TGTGCCACCCTAGCGGGAAATGAGCAGTTCTTC
v_gene: TRBV2; abundance: .; d_gene: TRBD1; len: 15; j_gene: TRBJ1-2; CDR3aa: CASSEGKGARYGYTF; CDR3nt: TGTGCCAGCAGTGAAGGAAAGGGGGCGAGGTATGGCTACACCTTC
v_gene: TRBV27; abundance: .; d_gene: TRBD1; len: 15; j_gene: TRBJ2-7; CDR3aa: CASSYTGGGIYEQYF; CDR3nt: TGTGCCAGCAGTTATACAGGGGGCGGAATCTACGAGCAGTACTTC
v_gene: TRBV18; abundance: few; d_gene: TRBD1; len: 15; j_gene: TRBJ2-7; CDR3aa: CASSLDRAQEDEQYF; CDR3nt: TGTGCCAGCTCACTAGACAGGGCCCAAGAGGACGAGCAGTACTTC
v_gene: TRBV6-2/TRBV6-3; abundance: .; d_gene: TRBD1; len: 13; j_gene: TRBJ2-7; CDR3aa: CASSAGTGDEQYF; CDR3nt: TGTGCCAGCAGTGCCGGGACAGGGGACGAGCAGTACTTC
v_gene: TRBV24-1; abundance: once; d_gene: .; len: 16; j_gene: TRBJ2-3; CDR3aa: CATSDPNPGGPDTQYF; CDR3nt: TGTGCCACCAGTGATCCCAACCCCGGGGGTCCAGATACGCAGTATTTT
v_gene: TRBV29-1; abundance: .; d_gene: TRBD2; len: 18; j_gene: TRBJ2-3; CDR3aa: CSVGRSGTRGRFTDTQYF; CDR3nt: TGCAGCGTGGGCCGGTCCGGGACTAGAGGGAGGTTCACAGATACGCAGTATTTT
v_gene: TRBV7-2; abundance: .; d_gene: .; len: 13; j_gene: TRBJ2-1; CDR3aa: CASSPQGYNEQFF; CDR3nt: TGTGCCAGCAGCCCCCAGGGTTACAATGAGCAGTTCTTC
v_gene: TRBV19; abundance: once; d_gene: .; len: 14; j_gene: TRBJ1-1; CDR3aa: CASSIYQGNTEAFF; CDR3nt: TGTGCCAGTAGTATCTACCAGGGTAACACTGAAGCTTTCTTT
v_gene: TRBV4-1; abundance: few; d_gene: .; len: 14; j_gene: TRBJ2-7; CDR3aa: CASSQVTRPYEQYF; CDR3nt: TGCGCCAGCAGCCAAGTAACGCGGCCCTACGAGCAGTACTTC
v_gene: TRBV6-5; abundance: .; d_gene: TRBD1; len: 14; j_gene: TRBJ1-1; CDR3aa: CASSYLGQGIEAFF; CDR3nt: TGTGCCAGCAGTTACCTCGGACAGGGGATCGAGGCTTTCTTT
v_gene: TRBV28; abundance: many; d_gene: TRBD1; len: 19; j_gene: TRBJ1-2; CDR3aa: CASSFWPLDRGQVEYGYTF; CDR3nt: TGTGCCAGCAGTTTTTGGCCCCTCGACAGGGGGCAAGTAGAATATGGCTACACCTTC
v_gene: TRBV2; abundance: .; d_gene: TRBD2; len: 17; j_gene: TRBJ2-3; CDR3aa: CASSRGTSGRFADTQYF; CDR3nt: TGTGCCAGCAGTCGAGGAACTAGCGGGAGATTCGCAGATACGCAGTATTTT
v_gene: TRBV6-1; abundance: .; d_gene: TRBD1; len: 16; j_gene: TRBJ2-2; CDR3aa: CASSQDRGSNTGELFF; CDR3nt: TGTGCCAGCAGTCAAGACAGGGGTTCGAACACCGGGGAGCTGTTTTTT
v_gene: TRBV5-5; abundance: .; d_gene: .; len: 13; j_gene: TRBJ2-7; CDR3aa: CASSPRQELGQYF; CDR3nt: TGTGCCAGCAGCCCGCGACAGGAGCTCGGGCAGTACTTC
v_gene: TRBV5-6; abundance: .; d_gene: .; len: 18; j_gene: TRBJ1-4; CDR3aa: CASSLSGRAGDYEEKLFF; CDR3nt: TGTGCCAGCAGCTTGAGCGGCCGTGCAGGGGACTATGAGGAAAAACTGTTTTTT
v_gene: TRBV28; abundance: .; d_gene: TRBD2; len: 15; j_gene: TRBJ2-2; CDR3aa: CASSARLAGAGELFF; CDR3nt: TGTGCCAGCAGTGCCCGACTAGCGGGTGCCGGGGAGCTGTTTTTT
v_gene: TRBV19; abundance: once; d_gene: TRBD1; len: 18; j_gene: TRBJ1-2; CDR3aa: CASSLQADRGPRGYGYTF; CDR3nt: TGTGCCAGTAGTCTCCAGGCGGACAGGGGGCCCAGGGGCTATGGCTACACCTTC
v_gene: TRBV27; abundance: .; d_gene: .; len: 14; j_gene: TRBJ2-3; CDR3aa: CASSFQGSTDTQYF; CDR3nt: TGTGCCAGCAGTTTCCAGGGAAGCACAGATACGCAGTATTTT
v_gene: TRBV4-1; abundance: .; d_gene: TRBD2; len: 16; j_gene: TRBJ2-1; CDR3aa: CASSQEVLAGYNEQFF; CDR3nt: TGCGCCAGCAGCCAAGAGGTACTAGCGGGCTACAATGAGCAGTTCTTC
v_gene: TRBV9; abundance: .; d_gene: .; len: 16; j_gene: TRBJ2-4; CDR3aa: CASSPHRGGAKNIQYF; CDR3nt: TGTGCCAGCAGCCCCCACCGTGGCGGTGCCAAAAACATTCAGTACTTC
v_gene: TRBV5-1; abundance: .; d_gene: .; len: 16; j_gene: TRBJ2-5; CDR3aa: CASSLGQATYQETQYF; CDR3nt: TGCGCCAGCAGCTTGGGACAGGCGACGTACCAAGAGACCCAGTACTTC
v_gene: TRBV7-9; abundance: .; d_gene: TRBD2; len: 17; j_gene: TRBJ2-1; CDR3aa: CASSTGLAGSSYNEQFF; CDR3nt: TGTGCCAGCAGCACTGGACTAGCGGGTAGCTCCTACAATGAGCAGTTCTTC
v_gene: TRBV11-1; abundance: .; d_gene: .; len: 14; j_gene: TRBJ1-2; CDR3aa: CASSLWPEDYGYTF; CDR3nt: TGTGCCAGCAGCTTATGGCCCGAAGACTATGGCTACACCTTC
v_gene: TRBV28; abundance: .; d_gene: .; len: 17; j_gene: TRBJ1-1; CDR3aa: CASSSELTVRADTEAFF; CDR3nt: TGTGCCAGCAGTTCGGAATTAACGGTGAGGGCCGACACTGAAGCTTTCTTT
v_gene: TRBV28; abundance: .; d_gene: .; len: 16; j_gene: TRBJ1-2; CDR3aa: CASSPPGGLSNYGYTF; CDR3nt: TGTGCCAGCAGTCCCCCCGGAGGGCTTTCTAACTATGGCTACACCTTC
v_gene: TRBV28; abundance: once; d_gene: .; len: 13; j_gene: TRBJ1-1; CDR3aa: CASSPYRDTEAFF; CDR3nt: TGTGCCAGCAGTCCATACAGGGACACTGAAGCTTTCTTT
v_gene: TRBV5-6; abundance: .; d_gene: .; len: 15; j_gene: TRBJ2-4; CDR3aa: CASSFQGLGKNIQYF; CDR3nt: TGTGCCAGCAGCTTTCAGGGCCTGGGCAAAAACATTCAGTACTTC
v_gene: TRBV28; abundance: .; d_gene: TRBD1; len: 14; j_gene: TRBJ2-1; CDR3aa: CAIDRGLSYNEQFF; CDR3nt: TGTGCCATCGACAGGGGCCTCTCCTACAATGAGCAGTTCTTC
v_gene: TRBV6-6; abundance: .; d_gene: .; len: 16; j_gene: TRBJ2-3; CDR3aa: CASSYTRRQYTDTQYF; CDR3nt: TGTGCCAGCAGTTATACGAGGAGACAGTACACAGATACGCAGTATTTT
v_gene: TRBV5-5; abundance: once; d_gene: TRBD2; len: 14; j_gene: TRBJ2-1; CDR3aa: CASSGGGLAIEQFF; CDR3nt: TGTGCCAGCAGCGGGGGCGGACTAGCCATTGAGCAGTTCTTC
v_gene: TRBV7-3; abundance: .; d_gene: .; len: 14; j_gene: TRBJ2-5; CDR3aa: CASSPTGTGGTQYF; CDR3nt: TGTGCCAGCAGCCCGACGGGGACTGGCGGGACCCAGTACTTC
v_gene: TRBV10-3; abundance: .; d_gene: .; len: 15; j_gene: TRBJ1-1; CDR3aa: CAISESIMRNTEAFF; CDR3nt: TGTGCCATCAGTGAGTCGATCATGAGGAACACTGAAGCTTTCTTT
v_gene: TRBV28; abundance: once; d_gene: .; len: 13; j_gene: TRBJ1-2; CDR3aa: CASSLHRDYGYTF; CDR3nt: TGTGCCAGCAGTTTACACAGGGACTATGGCTACACCTTC
v_gene: TRBV13; abundance: .; d_gene: .; len: 14; j_gene: TRBJ1-5; CDR3aa: CASSLVGRGQPQHF; CDR3nt: TGTGCCAGCAGCTTGGTGGGTAGGGGTCAGCCCCAGCATTTT